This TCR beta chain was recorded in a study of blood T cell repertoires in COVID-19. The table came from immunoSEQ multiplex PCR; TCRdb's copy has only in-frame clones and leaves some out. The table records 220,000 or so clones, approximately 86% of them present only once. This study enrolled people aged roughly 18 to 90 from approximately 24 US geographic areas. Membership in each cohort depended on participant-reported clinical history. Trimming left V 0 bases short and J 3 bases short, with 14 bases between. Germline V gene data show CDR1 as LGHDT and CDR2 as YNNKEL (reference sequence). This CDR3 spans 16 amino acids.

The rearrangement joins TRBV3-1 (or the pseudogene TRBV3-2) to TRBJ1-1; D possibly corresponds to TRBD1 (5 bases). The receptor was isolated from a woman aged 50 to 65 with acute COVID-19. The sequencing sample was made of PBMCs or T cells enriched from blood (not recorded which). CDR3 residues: CASSQEGGVLDTEAFF. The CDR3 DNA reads TGTGCCAGCAGCCAAGAGGGGGGGGTTTTGGACACTGAAGCTTTCTTT.